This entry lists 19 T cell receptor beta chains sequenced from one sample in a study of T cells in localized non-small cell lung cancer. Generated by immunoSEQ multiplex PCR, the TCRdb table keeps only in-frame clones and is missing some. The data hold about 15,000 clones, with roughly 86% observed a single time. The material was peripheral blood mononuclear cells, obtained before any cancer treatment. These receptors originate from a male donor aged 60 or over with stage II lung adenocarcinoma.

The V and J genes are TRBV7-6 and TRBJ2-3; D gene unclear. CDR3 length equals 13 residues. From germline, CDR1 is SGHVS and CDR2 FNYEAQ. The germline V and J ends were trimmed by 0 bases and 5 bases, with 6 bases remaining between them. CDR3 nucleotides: TGTGCCAGCAGCTTAGCGCTAGGAGATACGCAGTATTTT. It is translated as CASSLALGDTQYF.

The CDR3 DNA sequence: TGTGCCAGCAGTTTACTCCCGGGACAGAAGAAGGATGGCTACACCTTC. The encoded protein is CASSLLPGQKKDGYTF. The rearrangement uses TRBV28 and TRBJ1-2, with 7 bases that match TRBD1. The V gene end was trimmed by 2 bases and the J gene end by 6 bases; junction bases not matched to a gene: 12. The V gene's germline CDR1 is MDHEN and CDR2 SYDVKM. The CDR3 is 16 residues long.

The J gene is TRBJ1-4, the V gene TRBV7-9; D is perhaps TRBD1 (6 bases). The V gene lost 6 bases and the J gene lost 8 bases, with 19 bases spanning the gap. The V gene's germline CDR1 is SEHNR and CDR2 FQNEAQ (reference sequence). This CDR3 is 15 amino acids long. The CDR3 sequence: CASREDGGAEEKLFF. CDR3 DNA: TGTGCCAGCAGAGAGGATGGGGGGGCCGAAGAAAAACTGTTTTTT.

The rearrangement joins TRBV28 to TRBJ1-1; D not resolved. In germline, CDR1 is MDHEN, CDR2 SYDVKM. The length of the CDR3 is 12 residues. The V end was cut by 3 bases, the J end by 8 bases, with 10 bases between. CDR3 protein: CASSFPGREAFF. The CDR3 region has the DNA TGTGCCAGCAGTTTCCCCGGGAGGGAAGCTTTCTTT.

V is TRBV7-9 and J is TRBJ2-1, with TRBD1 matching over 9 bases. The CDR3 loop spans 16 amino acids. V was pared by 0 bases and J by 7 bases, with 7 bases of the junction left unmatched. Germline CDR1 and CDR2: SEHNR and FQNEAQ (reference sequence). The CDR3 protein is CASSLAWTGVTNEQFF. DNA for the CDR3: TGTGCCAGCAGCTTAGCCTGGACAGGGGTCACGAATGAGCAGTTCTTC.

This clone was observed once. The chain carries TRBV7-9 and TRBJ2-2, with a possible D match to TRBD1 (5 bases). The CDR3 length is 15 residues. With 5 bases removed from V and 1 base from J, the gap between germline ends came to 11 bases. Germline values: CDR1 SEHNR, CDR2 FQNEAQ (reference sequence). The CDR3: CASSHPDRNTGELFF. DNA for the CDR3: TGTGCCAGCAGCCACCCTGACAGGAACACCGGGGAGCTGTTTTTT.

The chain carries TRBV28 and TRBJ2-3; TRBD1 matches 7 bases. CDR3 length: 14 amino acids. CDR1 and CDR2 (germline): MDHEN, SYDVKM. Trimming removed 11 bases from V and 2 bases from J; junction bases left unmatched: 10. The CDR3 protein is CAVPGQLATDTQYF. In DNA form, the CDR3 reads TGTGCCGTCCCGGGACAGCTGGCCACAGATACGCAGTATTTT.

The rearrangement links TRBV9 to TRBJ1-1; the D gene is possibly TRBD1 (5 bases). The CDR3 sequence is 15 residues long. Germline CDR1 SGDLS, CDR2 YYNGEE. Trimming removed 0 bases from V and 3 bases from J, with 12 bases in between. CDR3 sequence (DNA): TGTGCCAGCAGCGTAGGGAGTAGGGGAGACACTGAAGCTTTCTTT. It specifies CASSVGSRGDTEAFF.

DNA of the CDR3: TGTGCCAGCAGCTCTCAGGGGGTCTCTGGGGCCAACGTCCTGACTTTC. Translation: CASSSQGVSGANVLTF. The V gene is TRBV7-9, the J gene TRBJ2-6, with 7 bases identical to TRBD1. With 4 bases clipped from V and 0 bases from J, the junction kept 3 bases outside the gene matches. This CDR3 has 16 amino acids. CDR1 and CDR2 from the germline V gene are SEHNR and FQNEAQ (reference sequence).

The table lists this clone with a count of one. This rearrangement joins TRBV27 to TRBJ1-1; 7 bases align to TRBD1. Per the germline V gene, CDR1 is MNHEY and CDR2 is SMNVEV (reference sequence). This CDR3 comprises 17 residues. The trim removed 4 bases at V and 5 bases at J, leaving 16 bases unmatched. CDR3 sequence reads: CASSSISPRQGRTEAFF. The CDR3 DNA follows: TGTGCCAGCAGTTCCATTTCCCCCCGACAGGGAAGGACTGAAGCTTTCTTT.

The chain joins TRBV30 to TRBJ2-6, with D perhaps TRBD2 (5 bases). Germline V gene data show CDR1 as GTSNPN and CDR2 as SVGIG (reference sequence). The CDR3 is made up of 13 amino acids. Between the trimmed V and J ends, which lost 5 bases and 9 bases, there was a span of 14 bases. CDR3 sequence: CAWSPLALNVLTF. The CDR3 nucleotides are TGTGCCTGGTCCCCCCTAGCTCTCAACGTCCTGACTTTC.

For the CDR3, the DNA is TGTGCCAGCAGCGCCCCTAGTGGCGACAATGAGCAGTTCTTC. It encodes CASSAPSGDNEQFF. This chain joins TRBV9 and TRBJ2-1; D unclear. Trimming took 3 bases from V and 5 from J, leaving 12 bases between them. Germline assignment: CDR1 SGDLS and CDR2 YYNGEE. The CDR3 contains 14 residues. The full variable domain, in which reference TRBV9 and TRBJ2-1 provide the parts outside the CDR3, is DSGVTQTPKHLITATGQRVTLRCSPRSGDLSVYWYQQSLDQGLQFLIQYYNGEERAKGNILERFSAQQFPDLHSELNLSSLELGDSALYFCASSAPSGDNEQFFGPGTRLTVL.

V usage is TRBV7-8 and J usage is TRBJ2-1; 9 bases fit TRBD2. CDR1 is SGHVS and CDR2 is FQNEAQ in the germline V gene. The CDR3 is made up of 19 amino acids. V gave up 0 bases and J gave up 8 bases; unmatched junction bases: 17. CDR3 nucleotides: TGTGCCAGCAGCTTAGCGGGGGGCTATGGCGCGGGAGGGGGCGATGAGCAGTTCTTC. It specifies CASSLAGGYGAGGGDEQFF.

For the CDR3, the DNA is TGTGCCAGCAGTTACTCATCAGGTAACGAGCAGTACTTC. This gives the protein CASSYSSGNEQYF. V is TRBV6-5 and J is TRBJ2-7; D gene unclear. The CDR3 runs 13 residues. CDR1 and CDR2 (germline): MNHEY, SVGAGI. Deletions cut 0 bases from V and 5 bases from J, with 8 bases between.

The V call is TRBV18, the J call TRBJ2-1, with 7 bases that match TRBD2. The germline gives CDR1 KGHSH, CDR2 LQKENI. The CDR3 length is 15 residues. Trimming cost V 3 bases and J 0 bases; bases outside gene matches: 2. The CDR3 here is CASSPERDSYNEQFF. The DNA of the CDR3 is TGTGCCAGCTCACCTGAGCGGGACTCCTACAATGAGCAGTTCTTC.

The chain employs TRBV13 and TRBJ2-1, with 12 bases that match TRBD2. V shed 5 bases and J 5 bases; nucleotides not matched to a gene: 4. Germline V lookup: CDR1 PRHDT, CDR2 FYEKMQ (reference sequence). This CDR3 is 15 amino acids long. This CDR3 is CASSRLAGENNEQFF. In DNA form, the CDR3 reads TGTGCCAGCAGCCGACTAGCGGGAGAGAACAATGAGCAGTTCTTC.

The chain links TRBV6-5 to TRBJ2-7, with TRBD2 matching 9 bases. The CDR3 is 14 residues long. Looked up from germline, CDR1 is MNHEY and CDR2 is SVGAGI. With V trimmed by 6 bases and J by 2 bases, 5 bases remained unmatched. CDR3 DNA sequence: TGTGCCAGCAGCGCTTCTAGCGGGACCTACGAGCAGTACTTC. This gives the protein CASSASSGTYEQYF.

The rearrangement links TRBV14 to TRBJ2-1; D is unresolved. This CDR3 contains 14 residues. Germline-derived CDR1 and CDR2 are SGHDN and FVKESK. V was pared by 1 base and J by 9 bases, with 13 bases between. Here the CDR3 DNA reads TGTGCCAGCAGCCAAGCATACAACTTGGGTGAGCAGTTCTTC. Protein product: CASSQAYNLGEQFF.

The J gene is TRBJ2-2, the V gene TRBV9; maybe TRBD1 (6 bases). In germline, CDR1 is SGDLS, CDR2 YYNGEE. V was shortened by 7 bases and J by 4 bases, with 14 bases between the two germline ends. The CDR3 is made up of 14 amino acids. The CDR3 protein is CASSVTGSTGELFF. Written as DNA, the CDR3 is TGTGCCAGCTCGGTAACAGGGAGCACCGGGGAGCTGTTTTTT.